This is a list of T cell receptor beta chains from one sample in a study of blood T cell repertoires in COVID-19. Assay used: immunoSEQ multiplex PCR; TCRdb lists only in-frame clones, some missing. The sample includes nearly 50,000 clones, more than 70% of them seen just once. Material: peripheral blood. The receptors originated from a woman aged 60-75 years with acute or convalescent COVID-19. The conserved cysteine and the conserved F or W are not part of the CDR3 here. A D gene is named only where the DNA matches it firmly. Clone size appears in some rows only: once, few, many, or a class for an expanded clone.

V | D | size | CDR3
TRBV10-3 | NA | NA | AITRGANYGYT
TRBV3-1/TRBV3-2 | TRBD1 | once | ASSQRGTAYGYT
TRBV2 | NA | NA | ASSESLSVTVPYEQY
TRBV21-1 | NA | NA | ASINRGGAEAF
TRBV19 | NA | NA | ASSRDIFAEAF
TRBV6-6 | TRBD1 | few | ASSRKGTGGDQPQH
TRBV7-3 | NA | NA | ASSLTQEYGYT
TRBV4-2 | TRBD2 | NA | ASSPRARRGGRTDTQY
TRBV20-1 | NA | NA | SASGGGTEAF
TRBV7-8 | NA | NA | ASSSWGGLSQPQH
TRBV14 | TRBD2 | NA | ASSPGLGVYEQY
TRBV4-1 | NA | NA | ASSRESTEAF
TRBV18 | NA | NA | ASSREGNQPQH
TRBV20-1 | TRBD1 | medium-sized | SASTGGTEAF
TRBV5-4 | NA | NA | ASSKEIMNTEAF
TRBV20-1 | TRBD1 | few | SASYRGPTNGYT
TRBV5-1 | TRBD2 | NA | ASSLYGLASEGSYNEQF
TRBV18 | NA | once | ASSPEGDYGYT
TRBV6-2/TRBV6-3 | NA | NA | ASSPHGGRGRNQPQH
TRBV14 | TRBD2 | NA | ASSHQRGRGLF
TRBV5-1 | TRBD2 | NA | ASSPGAYTSAKTQY
TRBV5-1 | TRBD2 | NA | ASSPGGGGENEQF
TRBV2 | NA | few | ASSQRRDNQPQH
TRBV2 | TRBD1 | NA | ASIKRQGRTEAF
TRBV4-1 | TRBD2 | NA | ASSQVFDASGGQETQY
TRBV5-1 | TRBD1 | NA | ASRGQGVTGELF
TRBV6-5 | NA | NA | ASSLTSRSYNEQF
TRBV6-6 | TRBD1 | NA | ASSYKGANYGYT
TRBV29-1 | TRBD2 | NA | SVGRSGSVYEQY
TRBV11-1 | TRBD1 | once | ASSLTGTENTGELF
TRBV14 | NA | NA | ASSQGQSSGNTIY
TRBV9 | TRBD1 | NA | ASSETGGYQPQH
TRBV29-1 | TRBD2 | NA | SVLLADSYEQY
TRBV6-1 | NA | few | ASSEAAEVRRGYT
TRBV7-2 | NA | NA | ASSAQTGYEQY
TRBV6-5 | NA | NA | ASSFLQRVGTGELF
TRBV10-3 | NA | NA | AISESGSSYEQY